This is a list of T cell receptor beta chains from one sample in a study of blood T cells in healthy people across ages. TCRdb reprocessed the 5' RACE reads via MiXCR and lists one record per CDR3 protein. The sample comprises about 690,000 distinct CDR3 sequences, roughly 41% of which are singletons, and 25% to 35% rests with the top ten. Sequenced material: blood. The source is an elderly man in good health. Each CDR3 is given with its conserved first and last residue. D genes are given only for firm matches. Expanded clones are given a class, and other clones once, few, many or no size at all.

clone_size: few; v_call: TRBV7-8; d_call: TRBD1; j_call: TRBJ2-5; cdr3_aa: CASSSNRGRGETQYF; cdr3_nt: TGTGCCAGCAGTTCCAACAGGGGGCGAGGGGAGACCCAGTACTTC
clone_size: NA; v_call: TRBV7-2; d_call: NA; j_call: TRBJ2-7; cdr3_aa: CASSPRPGDYEQYF; cdr3_nt: TGTGCCAGCAGCCCCCGGCCGGGGGATTACGAGCAGTACTTC
clone_size: few; v_call: TRBV20-1; d_call: NA; j_call: TRBJ1-2; cdr3_aa: CSARDPNSGDYGYTF; cdr3_nt: TGCAGTGCTAGAGATCCAAACTCAGGTGACTATGGCTACACCTTC
clone_size: NA; v_call: TRBV6-5; d_call: NA; j_call: TRBJ2-1; cdr3_aa: CASRRGGLGDEQFF; cdr3_nt: TGTGCCAGCAGACGGGGAGGTCTAGGCGATGAGCAGTTCTTC
clone_size: NA; v_call: TRBV15; d_call: TRBD2; j_call: TRBJ2-7; cdr3_aa: CATSRDRIAGDNEQYF; cdr3_nt: TGTGCCACCAGCAGAGATCGGATAGCGGGAGACAATGAGCAGTACTTC
clone_size: NA; v_call: TRBV2; d_call: NA; j_call: TRBJ2-7; cdr3_aa: CASSPKGGRDYEQYF; cdr3_nt: TGTGCCAGCAGCCCGAAAGGGGGGAGGGACTACGAGCAGTACTTC
clone_size: NA; v_call: TRBV28; d_call: TRBD2; j_call: TRBJ2-5; cdr3_aa: CASMRTREQYF; cdr3_nt: TGTGCCAGCATGCGTACGCGGGAGCAGTACTTC
clone_size: NA; v_call: TRBV6-2/TRBV6-3; d_call: TRBD1; j_call: TRBJ1-2; cdr3_aa: CASRTTTGTDYGYTF; cdr3_nt: TGTGCCAGCAGAACCACTACCGGGACAGACTATGGCTACACCTTC
clone_size: few; v_call: TRBV6-1; d_call: NA; j_call: TRBJ2-1; cdr3_aa: CASRNSGNSNEQFF; cdr3_nt: TGTGCCAGCAGAAACTCCGGGAACTCGAATGAGCAGTTCTTC
clone_size: few; v_call: TRBV20-1; d_call: NA; j_call: TRBJ2-1; cdr3_aa: CSAGGPNEQFF; cdr3_nt: TGCAGTGCGGGGGGGCCCAATGAGCAGTTCTTC
clone_size: NA; v_call: TRBV6-2/TRBV6-3; d_call: NA; j_call: TRBJ1-5; cdr3_aa: CASSGWEKQPQHF; cdr3_nt: TGTGCCAGCAGTGGGTGGGAGAAGCAGCCCCAGCATTTT
clone_size: NA; v_call: TRBV29-1; d_call: NA; j_call: TRBJ2-3; cdr3_aa: CSVGLGAALADTQYF; cdr3_nt: TGCAGCGTCGGACTGGGAGCGGCTTTAGCAGATACGCAGTATTTT
clone_size: few; v_call: TRBV11-1; d_call: TRBD2; j_call: TRBJ2-7; cdr3_aa: CASSSQLAGAYEQYF; cdr3_nt: TGTGCCAGCAGCTCTCAGCTAGCGGGAGCGTACGAGCAGTACTTC
clone_size: NA; v_call: TRBV14; d_call: TRBD2; j_call: TRBJ2-2; cdr3_aa: CASSQVGLAGDVGELFF; cdr3_nt: TGTGCCAGCAGCCAAGTGGGACTAGCGGGAGATGTCGGGGAGCTGTTTTTT
clone_size: NA; v_call: TRBV7-2; d_call: TRBD1; j_call: TRBJ2-4; cdr3_aa: CASSLDGTANIQYF; cdr3_nt: TGTGCCAGCAGCTTAGACGGGACAGCAAACATTCAGTACTTC
clone_size: few; v_call: TRBV20-1; d_call: TRBD1; j_call: TRBJ1-6; cdr3_aa: CSASAGTGTSPLHF; cdr3_nt: TGCAGTGCTAGCGCCGGGACAGGGACTTCACCCCTCCACTTT
clone_size: NA; v_call: TRBV2; d_call: NA; j_call: TRBJ2-6; cdr3_aa: CASTESASGANVLTF; cdr3_nt: TGTGCCAGCACCGAATCAGCCTCTGGGGCCAACGTCCTGACTTTC
clone_size: NA; v_call: TRBV7-2; d_call: TRBD2; j_call: TRBJ2-1; cdr3_aa: CASSLAGTSKTQFF; cdr3_nt: TGTGCCAGCAGCTTAGCGGGGACTAGTAAGACCCAGTTCTTC
clone_size: NA; v_call: TRBV6-2/TRBV6-3; d_call: NA; j_call: TRBJ2-7; cdr3_aa: CASSPRGIILEQYF; cdr3_nt: TGTGCCAGCAGCCCCCGAGGGATTATACTCGAGCAGTACTTC
clone_size: NA; v_call: TRBV9; d_call: TRBD2; j_call: TRBJ2-2; cdr3_aa: CASSVLAGALNTGELFF; cdr3_nt: TGTGCCAGCAGCGTCCTAGCGGGGGCTTTAAACACCGGGGAGCTGTTTTTT
clone_size: few; v_call: TRBV14; d_call: NA; j_call: TRBJ2-7; cdr3_aa: CASSQDKGLSSYEQYF; cdr3_nt: TGTGCCAGCAGCCAAGATAAGGGGCTAAGCTCCTACGAGCAGTACTTC
clone_size: few; v_call: TRBV2; d_call: NA; j_call: TRBJ1-4; cdr3_aa: CASSEFPAGKLFF; cdr3_nt: TGTGCCAGCAGTGAGTTTCCGGCCGGAAAACTGTTTTTT
clone_size: NA; v_call: TRBV27; d_call: NA; j_call: TRBJ1-5; cdr3_aa: CASSLIGQPQHF; cdr3_nt: TGTGCCAGCAGTTTAATTGGCCAGCCCCAGCATTTT
clone_size: NA; v_call: TRBV7-2; d_call: NA; j_call: TRBJ2-2; cdr3_aa: CASSLGSNTGELFF; cdr3_nt: TGTGCCAGCAGCTTAGGTTCGAACACCGGGGAGCTGTTTTTT
clone_size: NA; v_call: TRBV6-1; d_call: TRBD1; j_call: TRBJ2-5; cdr3_aa: CASTRRQGAWETQYF; cdr3_nt: TGTGCCAGCACTCGGAGACAGGGGGCCTGGGAGACCCAGTACTTC
clone_size: few; v_call: TRBV10-1; d_call: NA; j_call: TRBJ2-7; cdr3_aa: CASSEGTGEQYF; cdr3_nt: TGCGCCAGCAGTGAAGGGACGGGCGAGCAGTACTTC
clone_size: NA; v_call: TRBV7-8; d_call: NA; j_call: TRBJ2-2; cdr3_aa: CASSPDRSRSSGELFF; cdr3_nt: TGTGCCAGCAGCCCCGACAGGTCCCGGAGCTCCGGGGAGCTGTTTTTT
clone_size: many; v_call: TRBV19; d_call: TRBD2; j_call: TRBJ2-2; cdr3_aa: CASLAGGQNTGELFF; cdr3_nt: TGTGCCAGTTTAGCGGGGGGACAGAACACCGGGGAGCTGTTTTTT
clone_size: NA; v_call: TRBV6-2/TRBV6-3; d_call: NA; j_call: TRBJ1-5; cdr3_aa: CASSRPGNSNQPQHF; cdr3_nt: TGTGCCAGCTCCCGCCCAGGGAATAGCAATCAGCCCCAGCATTTT
clone_size: NA; v_call: TRBV7-2; d_call: NA; j_call: TRBJ2-3; cdr3_aa: CASSLDRVTSTDTQYF; cdr3_nt: TGTGCCAGCAGCTTAGACAGGGTCACTAGCACAGATACGCAGTATTTT
clone_size: few; v_call: TRBV6-5; d_call: NA; j_call: TRBJ2-7; cdr3_aa: CASRGDFSYEQYF; cdr3_nt: TGTGCCAGCAGGGGGGATTTCTCCTACGAGCAGTACTTC
clone_size: NA; v_call: TRBV15; d_call: TRBD2; j_call: TRBJ2-1; cdr3_aa: CATSRGTSGSYNEQFF; cdr3_nt: TGTGCCACCAGCAGAGGGACTAGCGGGAGTTACAATGAGCAGTTCTTC
clone_size: NA; v_call: TRBV18; d_call: TRBD1; j_call: TRBJ2-7; cdr3_aa: CASSPDWTGYEQYF; cdr3_nt: TGTGCCAGCTCACCCGACTGGACAGGCTACGAGCAGTACTTC
clone_size: NA; v_call: TRBV20-1; d_call: NA; j_call: TRBJ2-3; cdr3_aa: CSARDFKRTTDTQYF; cdr3_nt: TGCAGTGCTAGAGATTTCAAGCGGACCACAGATACGCAGTATTTT
clone_size: few; v_call: TRBV7-2; d_call: NA; j_call: TRBJ2-7; cdr3_aa: CASSLALGAGVMNEQYF; cdr3_nt: TGTGCCAGCAGCTTAGCCCTTGGGGCAGGGGTGATGAACGAGCAGTACTTC
clone_size: many; v_call: TRBV29-1; d_call: NA; j_call: TRBJ2-1; cdr3_aa: CSVGQYNEQFF; cdr3_nt: TGCAGCGTGGGGCAGTACAATGAGCAGTTCTTC
clone_size: few; v_call: TRBV20-1; d_call: NA; j_call: TRBJ2-5; cdr3_aa: CSAAADGLTRETQYF; cdr3_nt: TGCAGTGCCGCGGCTGATGGATTGACGAGGGAGACCCAGTACTTC
clone_size: NA; v_call: TRBV6-1; d_call: TRBD2; j_call: TRBJ2-3; cdr3_aa: CASSEAWTSGSTDTQYF; cdr3_nt: TGTGCCAGCAGTGAAGCTTGGACTAGCGGGAGTACAGATACGCAGTATTTT
clone_size: few; v_call: TRBV21-1; d_call: NA; j_call: TRBJ2-3; cdr3_aa: CASSKLGERTSGTDTQYF; cdr3_nt: TGTGCCAGCAGCAAATTGGGGGAGCGGACCAGCGGCACAGATACGCAGTATTTT
clone_size: NA; v_call: TRBV6-2/TRBV6-3; d_call: TRBD2; j_call: TRBJ2-2; cdr3_aa: CASIWTSGTGELFF; cdr3_nt: TGTGCCAGCATTTGGACTAGCGGCACCGGGGAGCTGTTTTTT